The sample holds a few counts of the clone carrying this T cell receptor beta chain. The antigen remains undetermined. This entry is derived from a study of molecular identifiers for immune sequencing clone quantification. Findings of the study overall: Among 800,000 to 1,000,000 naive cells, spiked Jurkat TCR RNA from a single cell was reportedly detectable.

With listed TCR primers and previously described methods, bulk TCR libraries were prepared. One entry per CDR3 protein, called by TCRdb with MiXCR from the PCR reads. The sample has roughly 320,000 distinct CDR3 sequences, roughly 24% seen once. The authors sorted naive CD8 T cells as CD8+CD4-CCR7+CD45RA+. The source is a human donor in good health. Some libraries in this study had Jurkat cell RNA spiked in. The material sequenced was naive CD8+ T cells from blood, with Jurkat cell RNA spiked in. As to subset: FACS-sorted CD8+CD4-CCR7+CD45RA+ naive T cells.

The CDR3 DNA reads as TGCAGTGCTGTAGCCTGGACTAGCCCAGATACGCAGTATTTT. Amino acids: CSAVAWTSPDTQYF. The chain joins TRBV20-1 to TRBJ2-3, with TRBD2 matching 8 bases. CDR1 DFQATT and CDR2 SNEGSKA come from the germline V gene (reference sequence). The junction had 8 bases not matched to a gene; V was cut back by 5 bases and J by 4 bases. The CDR3 loop spans 14 amino acids.